Listed here are 15 T cell receptor beta chains from one sample, sequenced in a study of blood T cells in healthy people across ages. Alongside a J-beta primer mix, a sample-barcoded 5' primer served in a second PCR lasting about 7 to 12 cycles. MiXCR, applied by TCRdb to the 5' RACE reads, yields one record per CDR3 protein. The sample contains hundreds of thousands of distinct CDR3 sequences, roughly three fifths of which appear only once. Source material: blood. Every receptor here comes from a man in his forties in good health.

The rearrangement joins TRBV12-3 or TRBV12-4 to TRBJ2-7, with D perhaps matching TRBD2 (6 bases). The J call is doubtful: the DNA matches TRBJ2-5 better. This CDR3 is built from 13 residues. The CDR3 coding sequence is TGTGCCAGCAGTGGAGGGTTTCGTGAGACCCAGTACTTC. This sequence encodes CASSGGFRETQYF.

The rearrangement uses TRBV27 and TRBJ1-1; TRBD1 aligns across 10 bases. Trimming cost V 8 bases and J 5 bases; bases outside gene matches: 5. Looked up from germline, CDR1 is MNHEY and CDR2 is SMNVEV (reference sequence). There are 13 residues in the CDR3. The CDR3 protein is CASRDRGETEAFF. In DNA form, the CDR3 reads TGTGCCAGCCGGGACAGGGGTGAAACTGAAGCTTTCTTT.

As regards this clonotype: This may come from a read error, since a much larger clone is one base off. This rearrangement joins TRBV13 to TRBJ1-1; 7 positions match TRBD1. Germline trimming cut 7 bases from V and 7 bases from J; bases unmatched to any gene: 6. The CDR3 runs to 12 residues. Germline values: CDR1 PRHDT, CDR2 FYEKMQ (reference sequence). The CDR3 nucleotides read TGTGCCAGCATCTCCCGGACAGGTGAAGCTTTCTTT. It encodes CASISRTGEAFF.

The CDR3 sequence is CASSYARDTEAFF. CDR3 coding DNA: TGTGCCAGCAGCTATGCAAGGGACACTGAAGCTTTCTTT. The V call is TRBV5-4, the J call TRBJ1-1; no clear D. V lost 3 bases and J 3 bases, leaving 9 bases between the germline ends. This CDR3 is built from 13 residues. The germline V gene encodes CDR1 SGHNT and CDR2 YYREEE (reference sequence).

The chain combines TRBV12-3 or TRBV12-4 with TRBJ1-2; a weak D match, TRBD1 (6 bases). Trimming stripped 3 bases from V and 3 bases from J, with 11 bases between. The CDR3 runs to 14 residues. The CDR3 DNA reads as TGTGCCAGCAGTTTTCAGGGGATTGACTATGGCTACACCTTC. Translated: CASSFQGIDYGYTF.

This clonotype was observed a single time. A read error is possible here, since a much larger clone lies one base away. The V and J genes are TRBV7-2 and TRBJ2-7, with D perhaps matching TRBD2 (7 bases). Germline-derived CDR1 and CDR2 are SGHTA and FQGNSA. The CDR3 has 13 amino acids. Trimming stripped 4 bases from V and 7 bases from J, with 14 bases between. Written as DNA, the CDR3 is TGTGCCAGCAGCTGGGGGGGGGACAATGAGCAGTACTTC. Protein product: CASSWGGDNEQYF.

V is TRBV7-9 and J is TRBJ2-7, with 9 bases lining up with TRBD1. The CDR3 is made up of 15 amino acids. Germline values: CDR1 SEHNR, CDR2 FQNEAQ (reference sequence). Trimming at V came to 6 bases and at J to 7 bases, leaving 13 bases not matched to a gene. Written as DNA, the CDR3 is TGTGCCAGCAGTTTAAACAGGGGGCGTAGGAATGAGCAGTACTTC. It codes for CASSLNRGRRNEQYF.

The chain uses TRBV7-2 and TRBJ2-7; D remains unclear. V was trimmed by 5 bases and J by 2 bases, leaving 19 bases between them. This CDR3 is built from 16 residues. Germline V gene lookup returns CDR1 SGHTA and CDR2 FQGNSA. CDR3 region: CASSREPATLTYEQYF. In DNA form, the CDR3 reads TGTGCCAGCAGCCGCGAACCTGCGACGCTCACCTACGAGCAGTACTTC. Based on the CDR3 plus reference TRBV7-2 and TRBJ2-7, the full variable domain is GAGVSQSPSNKVTEKGKDVELRCDPISGHTALYWYRQSLGQGLEFLIYFQGNSAPDKSGLPSDRFSAERTGGSVSTLTIQRTQQEDSAVYLCASSREPATLTYEQYFGPGTRLTVT.

The V gene is TRBV6-2 or TRBV6-3, the J gene TRBJ2-3, with D perhaps assigned TRBD1 or TRBD2 (5 bases each). The CDR3 is made up of 15 amino acids. Germline loops: CDR1 MNHEY, CDR2 SVGEGT. V was pared by 6 bases and J by 2 bases, with 15 bases between. The CDR3 coding sequence is TGTGCCAGCAGACCCCTACGAGGGGACACAGATACGCAGTATTTT. Its translation: CASRPLRGDTDTQYF.

The genes are TRBV28 and TRBJ2-3; 8 bases map to TRBD1. CDR1 is MDHEN and CDR2 is SYDVKM in the germline V gene. Unmatched junction bases numbered 6, after V lost 2 bases and J lost 2 bases. CDR3 length: 16 amino acids. The DNA for the CDR3 is TGTGCCAGCAGTTTACCCGGGACAGGTTTCACAGATACGCAGTATTTT. It translates to CASSLPGTGFTDTQYF.

This clonotype was picked up a small number of times. This chain links TRBV9 with TRBJ2-1, with 12 positions matching TRBD2. The CDR3 spans 16 residues. Germline CDR1 reads SGDLS; CDR2 reads YYNGEE. V lost 0 bases and J lost 6; bases outside the gene matches: 4. This CDR3 reads CASSVGGTSGSNEQFF. CDR3 coding DNA: TGTGCCAGCAGCGTAGGCGGGACTAGCGGGTCCAATGAGCAGTTCTTC.

V usage is TRBV14 and J usage is TRBJ2-1; no firm D call. The V gene lost 1 base and the J gene lost 8 bases, with 18 bases spanning the gap. The CDR3 contains 16 residues. Germline CDR1 reads SGHDN; CDR2 reads FVKESK. CDR3 loop: CASSQARHLSGDEQFF. The CDR3 bases are TGTGCCAGCAGCCAAGCAAGACATTTATCGGGTGATGAGCAGTTCTTC. The full variable domain, completed using reference TRBV14 and TRBJ2-1, is EAGVTQFPSHSVIEKGQTVTLRCDPISGHDNLYWYRRVMGKEIKFLLHFVKESKQDESGMPNNRFLAERTGGTYSTLKVQPAELEDSGVYFCASSQARHLSGDEQFFGPGTRLTVL.

The rearrangement links TRBV7-8 to TRBJ2-1, with D uncertain. CDR3 length equals 12 residues. Germline loops: CDR1 SGHVS, CDR2 FQNEAQ. Trimming removed 6 bases at V and 2 bases at J, with 5 bases between. CDR3 amino acids: CASRLTYNEQFF. CDR3 in DNA: TGTGCCAGCAGACTAACCTACAATGAGCAGTTCTTC.

The chain carries TRBV7-8 and TRBJ2-7, with TRBD1 as a possible D gene (5 bases). V was cut by 4 bases and J by 4 bases, with 14 bases left in between. The CDR3 sequence is 14 residues long. CDR1 and CDR2 from the germline V gene are SGHVS and FQNEAQ. The CDR3 DNA sequence: TGTGCCAGCAGCTCCCAGCAGGGCTCATACGAGCAGTACTTC. This encodes CASSSQQGSYEQYF.

The chain links TRBV28 to TRBJ2-2; possibly TRBD1 or TRBD2 for D (5 bases each). This CDR3 is 13 amino acids long. Trimming removed 6 bases from V and 6 bases from J, with 11 bases in between. Germline CDR1 MDHEN, CDR2 SYDVKM. The CDR3 bases are TGTGCCAGCAGGGTTCAGGGACCCGGGGAGCTGTTTTTT. The encoded protein is CASRVQGPGELFF.